Listed here is a single T cell receptor beta chain. Recruits, aged about 18 to 95 years, lived in 20 to 30 US areas. Donors in Cohort 3 counted as recovered after two negative PCRs, clearance, or symptom resolution. This entry comes from a study of blood T cell repertoires in COVID-19. Per the study methods: Using reference gene primer amplification, nucleated cell counts were estimated. TCRdb's table, derived via immunoSEQ multiplex PCR, lists solely in-frame clones and lacks some. D and trimming were read from the DNA, whereas the V and J calls and clone size are those reported in that table. This table holds some 250,000 clones, around 89% found once. The CDR3 contains 15 residues. V was shortened by 0 bases and J by 4 bases, with 10 bases between the two germline ends. Germline CDR1 reads MNHEY; CDR2 reads SVGAGI.

The chain recombines TRBV6-5 with TRBJ1-5; D is possibly TRBD1 (5 bases). The clonotype was recovered from a man aged 40-55 years who had recovered from COVID-19. The specimen sequenced was PBMCs or T cells enriched from blood (not recorded which). CDR3 coding DNA: TGTGCCAGCAGTTACTCGTGGGCAGGGAATCAGCCCCAGCATTTT. Its protein product is CASSYSWAGNQPQHF.